This T cell receptor (beta chain) was sequenced during a study of blood T cells in healthy people across ages. Next came a second PCR, run for about 7 to 12 cycles, which used a sample-barcoded 5' primer along with a J-beta primer mix. Each sample provided no less than 3 million CDR3-containing paired-end reads. TCRdb re-called the 5' RACE reads with MiXCR, one entry per CDR3 protein. Of about 640,000 distinct CDR3 sequences listed, roughly 53% are singletons. CDR1 and CDR2 from the germline V gene are DFQATT and SNEGSKA (reference sequence). The ends were cut back, 3 bases at V and 4 bases at J, with 12 bases in the middle. The CDR3 totals 13 residues.

The clonotype comes from a man aged 55 to 69 in good health. The sample taken for sequencing was blood. The chain combines TRBV20-1 with TRBJ2-5; the D gene is possibly TRBD2 (5 bases). In DNA, the CDR3 is TGCAGTGCTAGGATAAGCGGCCTAGAGACCCAGTACTTC. Protein sequence: CSARISGLETQYF.